The 29 T cell receptor beta chains below were found in one sample sequenced in a study of blood T cell repertoires in COVID-19. The assay was immunoSEQ multiplex PCR, and TCRdb's table has in-frame clones only and misses some. Here the sample spans around 68,000 clones, around 80% being singletons. What was sequenced was peripheral blood. The receptors stem from a woman in her forties or fifties with acute or convalescent COVID-19.

V gene TRBV29-1 combines with J gene TRBJ2-1; D is perhaps TRBD1 (5 bases). The germline V gene has CDR1 SQVTM and CDR2 ANQGSEA. V was shortened by 2 bases and J by 6 bases, with 14 bases between the two germline ends. The CDR3 consists of 14 residues. CDR3 sequence reads: CSVEFRGRTNEQFF. CDR3 DNA: TGCAGCGTTGAATTTAGGGGAAGGACCAATGAGCAGTTCTTC.

This clone is a singleton in its sample. The chain recombines TRBV7-3 with TRBJ2-3, with D tentatively TRBD1 (5 bases). Looked up from germline, CDR1 is SGHTA and CDR2 is FQGTGA. V lost 5 bases and J 2 bases, leaving 17 bases between the germline ends. The CDR3 loop spans 16 amino acids. CDR3 sequence: CASSESGRGNTDTQYF. DNA for the CDR3: TGTGCCAGCAGCGAATCGGGTAGGGGAAACACAGATACGCAGTATTTT.

The chain has TRBV7-9 and TRBJ1-1, with TRBD1 identical over 10 bases. The CDR3 is 16 residues long. The ends lost 0 bases at V and 6 bases at J; junction bases unmatched: 7. Germline V gives CDR1 SEHNR, CDR2 FQNEAQ (reference sequence). The CDR3 bases are TGTGCCAGCAGCTTAGCACCGGGACAGGGGATACCTGAAGCTTTCTTT. Residues: CASSLAPGQGIPEAFF.

The chain uses TRBV11-3 and TRBJ2-3; TRBD2 matches 9 bases. Per the germline V gene, CDR1 is SGHNT and CDR2 is YENEEA. V lost 4 bases and J lost 2; bases outside the gene matches: 7. The CDR3 runs to 16 residues. The CDR3 spells CASSSGAGGPTDTQYF. CDR3 nucleotides: TGTGCCAGCAGCTCCGGAGCGGGAGGACCCACAGATACGCAGTATTTT.

The gene calls are TRBV4-3 and TRBJ2-2; TRBD2 matches 10 bases. Germline-derived CDR1 and CDR2 are LGHNA and YSLEER. The CDR3 runs 19 residues. V lost 0 bases to trimming and J lost 1 base; unmatched junction nucleotides: 8. The CDR3 nucleotides read TGCGCCAGCAGCCAAGATCCCCCCTGGACTAGCGGGAACACCGGGGAGCTGTTTTTT. Translated: CASSQDPPWTSGNTGELFF.

The V gene is TRBV19, the J gene TRBJ1-5, with D possibly matching TRBD1 (6 bases). Per germline, CDR1 LNHDA and CDR2 SQIVND (reference sequence). V was trimmed by 3 bases and J by 3 bases, leaving 9 bases between them. This CDR3 comprises 14 residues. The CDR3 region is CASSIPGANQPQHF. CDR3 DNA: TGTGCCAGTAGTATTCCAGGGGCCAATCAGCCCCAGCATTTT.

This chain links TRBV6-1 with TRBJ2-7, with 7 bases that match TRBD1. In germline, CDR1 is MNHNS, CDR2 SASEGT. J lost 1 base, V lost 1 base, and 4 bases had no gene match. CDR3 length: 15 residues. CDR3 protein: CASSEVGRGSYEQYF. CDR3 coding DNA: TGTGCCAGCAGTGAAGTAGGCAGGGGGTCCTACGAGCAGTACTTC.

The rearrangement joins TRBV12-5 to TRBJ2-2; possible D gene TRBD1, 6 bases. The germline V and J ends were trimmed by 3 bases and 1 base, with 21 bases remaining between them. This CDR3 spans 19 amino acids. CDR1 is LGHNT, CDR2 FRNRAP, per germline. Written as DNA, the CDR3 is TGTGCTAGTGGTTTCCCCTCCTCTACAGGGACCCTGAACACCGGGGAGCTGTTTTTT. It encodes CASGFPSSTGTLNTGELFF.

The chain recombines TRBV29-1 with TRBJ2-3, with D tentatively TRBD1 (5 bases). Germline CDR1 SQVTM, CDR2 ANQGSEA. Between the trimmed V and J ends, which lost 6 bases and 4 bases, there was a span of 17 bases. The CDR3 is made up of 14 amino acids. CDR3 nucleotide sequence: TGCAGCGTCAAAGGCAGGGTAATTGCAGATACGCAGTATTTT. It translates to CSVKGRVIADTQYF.

V usage is TRBV28 and J usage is TRBJ2-5; D may be TRBD2 (7 bases). Germline V gene sequence: CDR1 MDHEN, CDR2 SYDVKM. The CDR3 extends over 15 amino acids. The ends were cut back, 8 bases at V and 5 bases at J, with 21 bases in the middle. Here the CDR3 DNA reads TGTGCCAGCCGGAAAGGGGGGGTAATTGGGGAGACCCAGTACTTC. Translated: CASRKGGVIGETQYF.

This clone was picked up one time. V and J are TRBV25-1 and TRBJ1-1, with 11 bases lining up with TRBD1. Germline CDR1 is MGHDK and CDR2 is SYGVNS. Trimming cost V 2 bases and J 11 bases; bases outside gene matches: 7. This CDR3 comprises 14 residues. The CDR3 loop is CASSEGQGASGAFF. As DNA, the CDR3 is TGTGCCAGCAGTGAAGGACAGGGGGCGTCTGGGGCTTTCTTT.

The chain carries TRBV6-6 and TRBJ1-3, with D perhaps TRBD1 (5 bases). This CDR3 has 15 amino acids. Germline V gene lookup returns CDR1 MNHNY and CDR2 SVGAGI (reference sequence). Deletions cut 0 bases from V and 0 bases from J, with 6 bases between. This CDR3 is CASSYSTASGNTIYF. The CDR3 nucleotides are TGTGCCAGCAGTTACTCGACAGCCTCTGGAAACACCATATATTTT.

The chain has TRBV5-6 and TRBJ2-5; 10 positions agree with TRBD1. Germline CDR1 and CDR2: SGHDT and YYEEEE. With 7 bases clipped from V and 5 bases from J, the junction kept 8 bases outside the gene matches. This CDR3 has 14 amino acids. The DNA for the CDR3 is TGTGCCAGCGGATTGACAGGGGGCTATGAGACCCAGTACTTC. Translated, it gives CASGLTGGYETQYF.

The chain combines TRBV9 with TRBJ2-1, with 12 bases aligning to TRBD2. The CDR3 has 17 residues. CDR1 SGDLS and CDR2 YYNGEE come from the germline V gene. The J segment lost 4 bases and the V segment lost 3 bases, leaving 8 bases of the junction unmatched. CDR3 sequence reads: CASSEDPGTSGYNEQFF. In DNA form, the CDR3 reads TGTGCCAGCAGCGAGGATCCCGGGACTAGCGGGTACAATGAGCAGTTCTTC.

The chain joins TRBV9 to TRBJ1-3, with 10 bases that match TRBD1. V lost 2 bases to trimming and J lost 4 bases; unmatched junction nucleotides: 3. From germline, CDR1 is SGDLS and CDR2 YYNGEE. This CDR3 region has 15 residues. CDR3 in amino acids: CASSVSGQGGNTIYF. The CDR3 DNA is TGTGCCAGCAGCGTTTCGGGACAGGGGGGAAACACCATATATTTT.

The chain joins TRBV29-1 to TRBJ2-5; D possibly corresponds to TRBD2 (5 bases). Trimming took off 4 bases at V and 3 bases at J, with 9 bases between the two ends. CDR3 length: 12 amino acids. The germline V gene encodes CDR1 SQVTM and CDR2 ANQGSEA. CDR3 region: CSVGSGEETQYF. The CDR3 DNA reads TGCAGCGTTGGTTCCGGGGAAGAGACCCAGTACTTC.

The chain has TRBV5-4 and TRBJ2-3, with 9 positions matching TRBD2. This CDR3 spans 16 amino acids. V shed 1 base and J 1 base; nucleotides not matched to a gene: 4. Germline V gives CDR1 SGHNT, CDR2 YYREEE (reference sequence). The CDR3 reads CASSLLSGSGTDTQYF. In DNA, the CDR3 is TGTGCCAGCAGCTTGCTTAGCGGGAGCGGCACAGATACGCAGTATTTT.

The chain employs TRBV7-9 and TRBJ2-1; 12 bases align to TRBD1. From germline, CDR1 is SEHNR and CDR2 FQNEAQ (reference sequence). V shed 6 bases and J 8 bases; nucleotides not matched to a gene: 11. The CDR3 totals 16 residues. Here the CDR3 DNA reads TGTGCCAGCAGGATAGTTATTGGGACAGGGGGCTATGAGCAGTTCTTC. It yields the protein CASRIVIGTGGYEQFF.

The chain couples TRBV30 to TRBJ1-6; D may be TRBD1 (5 bases). Between the trimmed V and J ends, which lost 3 bases and 9 bases, there was a span of 12 bases. The germline CDR1 and CDR2 sequences are GTSNPN and SVGIG (reference sequence). The CDR3 consists of 13 residues. The CDR3 protein is CAWRWDSRSPLHF. In DNA, the CDR3 is TGTGCCTGGAGGTGGGACTCACGTTCACCCCTCCACTTT.

This chain connects TRBV13 to TRBJ2-7; 15 bases map to TRBD2. Germline trimming cut 5 bases from V and 6 bases from J; bases unmatched to any gene: 14. CDR3 length: 18 residues. CDR1 PRHDT and CDR2 FYEKMQ come from the germline V gene (reference sequence). CDR3 residues: CASSPTGLAGGSNGEQYF. In DNA form, the CDR3 reads TGTGCCAGCAGCCCGACGGGACTAGCGGGGGGAAGTAATGGCGAGCAGTACTTC. Supplemented by reference TRBV13 and TRBJ2-7, the full variable domain reads AAGVIQSPRHLIKEKRETATLKCYPIPRHDTVYWYQQGPGQDPQFLISFYEKMQSDKGSIPDRFSAQQFSDYHSELNMSSLELGDSALYFCASSPTGLAGGSNGEQYFGPGTRLTVT.

The chain couples TRBV24-1 to TRBJ1-1, with a possible D match to TRBD1 (6 bases). Per germline, CDR1 KGHDR and CDR2 SFDVKD. V was shortened by 8 bases and J by 3 bases, with 12 bases between the two germline ends. This CDR3 contains 13 residues. The CDR3 sequence: CATIQGFDTEAFF. CDR3 DNA: TGTGCCACCATACAGGGTTTTGACACTGAAGCTTTCTTT.

V usage is TRBV19 and J usage is TRBJ2-3; TRBD1 is a possible D gene (5 bases). This CDR3 is built from 15 residues. The germline gives CDR1 LNHDA, CDR2 SQIVND (reference sequence). Trimming cost V 4 bases and J 1 base, with 12 bases left between them. CDR3 sequence reads: CASSTLDRRTDTQYF. CDR3 sequence (DNA): TGTGCCAGTAGTACCCTTGACAGACGCACAGATACGCAGTATTTT.

This clone has just a few counts. V is TRBV28 and J is TRBJ1-2; maybe TRBD1 (5 bases). In germline, CDR1 is MDHEN, CDR2 SYDVKM. V gave up 1 base and J gave up 7 bases, with 13 bases separating them. The CDR3 is made up of 14 amino acids. As DNA, the CDR3 is TGTGCCAGCAGTTTATTGGACAAAACTATTGGCTACACCTTC. This sequence encodes CASSLLDKTIGYTF.

The chain couples TRBV7-9 to TRBJ1-1, with D possibly TRBD1 on 5 matching bases. V lost 1 base, J lost 5 bases, and 8 bases lay in between. Germline CDR1 is SEHNR and CDR2 is FQNEAQ (reference sequence). The CDR3 covers 13 residues. The DNA for the CDR3 is TGTGCCAGCAGCTTAGAGGGGTTAACTGAAGCTTTCTTT. As protein: CASSLEGLTEAFF.

The CDR3 DNA reads as TGCAGCGTTGTCGGGAGGTCTAGCACAGATACGCAGTATTTT. This encodes CSVVGRSSTDTQYF. This chain uses TRBV29-1 with TRBJ2-3; TRBD2 matches 7 bases. Per germline, CDR1 SQVTM and CDR2 ANQGSEA. The J segment lost 0 bases and the V segment lost 4 bases, leaving 4 bases of the junction unmatched. The CDR3 spans 14 residues.

This chain joins TRBV5-4 and TRBJ2-5, with 11 bases lining up with TRBD2. V lost 4 bases to trimming and J lost 2 bases; unmatched junction nucleotides: 7. CDR1 is SGHNT, CDR2 YYREEE, per germline (reference sequence). The CDR3 sequence is 16 residues long. CDR3 sequence (DNA): TGTGCCAGCAGCATTGGACTAGCGGGTAAACAAGAGACCCAGTACTTC. Translating it yields CASSIGLAGKQETQYF.

This chain links TRBV27 with TRBJ1-6; the D is unclear. Germline V gives CDR1 MNHEY, CDR2 SMNVEV (reference sequence). Trimming pared 1 base from V and 9 bases from J, leaving 10 bases between. The CDR3 loop spans 14 amino acids. This CDR3 reads CASSLLITGSPLHF. CDR3 sequence (DNA): TGTGCCAGCAGTTTATTGATAACGGGTTCACCCCTCCACTTT.

The chain has TRBV4-2 and TRBJ2-7; D unresolved. The CDR3 contains 17 residues. V was cut by 1 base and J by 6 bases, with 22 bases left in between. CDR1 and CDR2 (germline): LGHNA, YNFKEQ. CDR3 region: CASSQVPSEGVLTEQYF. The CDR3 DNA follows: TGTGCCAGCAGCCAAGTACCCAGCGAAGGAGTCCTCACCGAGCAGTACTTC.

V and J are TRBV18 and TRBJ1-1; D remains ambiguous. The CDR3 spans 14 residues. Germline lookup yields CDR1 KGHSH and CDR2 LQKENI. V lost 3 bases and J lost 5, with 13 bases in between. The CDR3 DNA sequence: TGTGCCAGCTCACCGGAATCGGGTGGGACTGAAGCTTTCTTT. This encodes CASSPESGGTEAFF.